The 32 T cell receptor beta chains given below trace back to one sample, sequenced in a study of blood T cell repertoires in COVID-19. Assay used: immunoSEQ multiplex PCR; TCRdb lists only in-frame clones, some missing. The repertoire includes 65,000 to 100,000 clones, about four fifths of them detected once, and 15% to 17% sits in the top ten. Material: peripheral blood. Every receptor here comes from a woman of 80 years or more with acute or convalescent COVID-19.

CDR3 loop: CASNSGTGNEKLFF. For the CDR3, the DNA is TGTGCCAGCAACTCCGGGACAGGGAATGAAAAACTGTTTTTT. The chain combines TRBV6-5 with TRBJ1-4; 9 bases agree with TRBD1. Per the germline V gene, CDR1 is MNHEY and CDR2 is SVGAGI. V shed 7 bases, J shed 5 bases, and the junction held 5 bases outside the gene matches. The CDR3 contains 14 residues.

V gene TRBV2 combines with J gene TRBJ1-5; D unclear. V was cut by 8 bases and J by 0 bases, with 11 bases left in between. The V gene's germline CDR1 is SNHLY and CDR2 FYNNEI. The CDR3 sequence is 14 residues long. As DNA, the CDR3 is TGTGCCAGCCTCGGAGATTATAGCAATCAGCCCCAGCATTTT. Its translation is CASLGDYSNQPQHF. The variable domain in full, completed from reference TRBV2 and TRBJ1-5, reads EPEVTQTPSHQVTQMGQEVILRCVPISNHLYFYWYRQILGQKVEFLVSFYNNEISEKSEIFDDQFSVERPDGSNFTLKIRSTKLEDSAMYFCASLGDYSNQPQHFGDGTRLSIL.

The V call is TRBV2, the J call TRBJ2-1; weak D call: TRBD2 (7 bases). The CDR3 runs 13 residues. V lost 10 bases and J 6 bases, leaving 16 bases between the germline ends. CDR1 and CDR2 (germline): SNHLY, FYNNEI. CDR3 amino acids: CAIREGVLNEQFF. The CDR3 coding sequence is TGTGCCATTAGGGAGGGGGTGCTCAATGAGCAGTTCTTC.

The genes are TRBV7-2 and TRBJ2-3; 7 nucleotides agree with TRBD2. Germline lookup yields CDR1 SGHTA and CDR2 FQGNSA. There are 16 residues in the CDR3. The junction had 10 bases not matched to a gene; V was cut back by 4 bases and J by 3 bases. The CDR3 region is CASSSPVVGGTDTQYF. The CDR3 DNA reads as TGTGCCAGCAGCTCCCCGGTAGTCGGGGGGACAGATACGCAGTATTTT.

The chain joins TRBV19 to TRBJ2-5, with 8 bases aligning to TRBD1. CDR1 LNHDA and CDR2 SQIVND come from the germline V gene (reference sequence). CDR3 length: 14 amino acids. The junction had 4 bases not matched to a gene; V was cut back by 2 bases and J by 5 bases. The CDR3 loop reads CASSISRGHETQYF. CDR3 nucleotide sequence: TGTGCCAGTAGTATATCCAGGGGGCACGAGACCCAGTACTTC.

V gene TRBV3-1 (or the pseudogene TRBV3-2) combines with J gene TRBJ1-1, with 7 bases that match TRBD1. This CDR3 region has 15 residues. With 5 bases clipped from V and 3 bases from J, the junction kept 9 bases outside the gene matches. From germline, CDR1 is LGHDT and CDR2 YNNKEL (reference sequence). CDR3 DNA: TGTGCCAGCAGCTTCGGGGTAGGGGGCTACACTGAAGCTTTCTTT. This encodes CASSFGVGGYTEAFF.

The gene calls are TRBV7-3 and TRBJ1-1; possibly TRBD1 for D (5 bases). Trimming took 6 bases from V and 1 from J, leaving 9 bases between them. The germline gives CDR1 SGHTA, CDR2 FQGTGA. CDR3 length equals 13 residues. As DNA, the CDR3 is TGTGCCAGCAGGGACCAGGGGAACACTGAAGCTTTCTTT. This gives the protein CASRDQGNTEAFF. The full variable domain, rest sourced from reference TRBV7-3 and TRBJ1-1, is GAGVSQTPSNKVTEKGKYVELRCDPISGHTALYWYRQSLGQGPEFLIYFQGTGAADDSGLPNDRFFAVRPEGSVSTLKIQRTERGDSAVYLCASRDQGNTEAFFGQGTRLTVV.

This clone was recorded a few times. J is TRBJ2-1 and V is TRBV6-5, with D maybe TRBD2 (7 bases). The ends were cut back, 2 bases at V and 0 bases at J, with 8 bases in the middle. Germline V gene sequence: CDR1 MNHEY, CDR2 SVGAGI. The CDR3 extends over 15 amino acids. CDR3 sequence: CASSYGGASYNEQFF. CDR3 sequence (DNA): TGTGCCAGCAGTTACGGGGGGGCCTCCTACAATGAGCAGTTCTTC.

V is TRBV6-2 or TRBV6-3 and J is TRBJ2-1; 9 bases are a match to TRBD2. Germline V gene lookup returns CDR1 MNHEY and CDR2 SVGEGT. V shed 8 bases and J 4 bases; nucleotides not matched to a gene: 9. CDR3 length: 15 residues. The CDR3 spells CASRLGAGGYNEQFF. The DNA for the CDR3 is TGTGCCAGCCGCCTCGGAGCGGGGGGATACAATGAGCAGTTCTTC.

The chain employs TRBV5-8 and TRBJ1-6, with TRBD1 identical over 7 bases. The CDR3 has 13 residues. V shed 7 bases and J 5 bases; nucleotides not matched to a gene: 3. Germline values: CDR1 SGHTS, CDR2 YDEGEE. DNA for the CDR3: TGTGCCAGCCCCGGGACAGATAATTCACCCCTCCACTTT. Translated: CASPGTDNSPLHF. Filled out from reference TRBV5-8 and TRBJ1-6, the complete variable domain reads EAGVTQSPTHLIKTRGQQATLRCSPISGHTSVYWYQQALGLGLQFLLWYDEGEERNRGNFPPRFSGRQFPNYSSELNVNALELEDSALYLCASPGTDNSPLHFGNGTRLTVT.

V is TRBV27 and J is TRBJ2-7; 7 bases are shared with TRBD2. This CDR3 contains 14 residues. Trimming at V came to 2 bases and at J to 6 bases, leaving 7 bases not matched to a gene. Germline lookup yields CDR1 MNHEY and CDR2 SMNVEV (reference sequence). CDR3 sequence reads: CASSLGLVRSEQYF. CDR3 sequence (DNA): TGTGCCAGCAGTTTAGGACTAGTTCGATCCGAGCAGTACTTC.

The V call is TRBV19, the J call TRBJ1-2; weak D call: TRBD1 (6 bases). Between the trimmed V and J ends, which lost 5 bases and 4 bases, there was a span of 17 bases. From germline, CDR1 is LNHDA and CDR2 SQIVND (reference sequence). CDR3 length equals 15 residues. The CDR3 loop is CASSAQGSLTYGYTF. CDR3 DNA: TGTGCCAGTAGTGCTCAGGGGTCCCTAACCTATGGCTACACCTTC.

The chain has TRBV19 and TRBJ1-1; TRBD1 might be the D (6 bases). CDR1 LNHDA and CDR2 SQIVND come from the germline V gene (reference sequence). Trimming took off 7 bases at V and 4 bases at J, with 22 bases between the two ends. The CDR3 has 16 amino acids. The CDR3 DNA sequence: TGTGCCAGTACCGGGCAACCACAGGGATGGGTCACTGAAGCTTTCTTT. Protein: CASTGQPQGWVTEAFF.

The V and J genes are TRBV7-2 and TRBJ1-3; D is unclear. CDR3 length: 16 amino acids. Germline assignment: CDR1 SGHTA and CDR2 FQGNSA. V was pared by 1 base and J by 0 bases, with 10 bases between. As DNA, the CDR3 is TGTGCCAGCAGCTTAGATCCAGGCCTCTCTGGAAACACCATATATTTT. It is translated as CASSLDPGLSGNTIYF.

The chain carries TRBV7-3 and TRBJ1-2; unclear D gene. Germline V gene sequence: CDR1 SGHTA, CDR2 FQGTGA. Between the trimmed V and J ends, which lost 5 bases and 1 base, there was a span of 14 bases. There are 15 residues in the CDR3. The CDR3 sequence is CASSPRPGSNYGYTF. The DNA of the CDR3 is TGTGCCAGCAGCCCCCGTCCTGGCAGTAACTATGGCTACACCTTC. Combining the CDR3 with reference TRBV7-3 and TRBJ1-2 gives the whole variable domain GAGVSQTPSNKVTEKGKYVELRCDPISGHTALYWYRQSLGQGPEFLIYFQGTGAADDSGLPNDRFFAVRPEGSVSTLKIQRTERGDSAVYLCASSPRPGSNYGYTFGSGTRLTVV.

The chain employs TRBV12-3 or TRBV12-4 and TRBJ1-2, with unresolved D. CDR3 length equals 13 residues. The ends were cut back, 3 bases at V and 6 bases at J, with 11 bases in the middle. Here the CDR3 reads CASSFRVVDGYTF. The CDR3 region has the DNA TGTGCCAGCAGTTTCCGGGTCGTGGATGGCTACACCTTC.

The chain has TRBV20-1 and TRBJ1-5, with 8 nucleotides matching TRBD1. Germline V CDR1 and CDR2: DFQATT, SNEGSKA (reference sequence). CDR3 length: 17 amino acids. With 3 bases clipped from V and 4 bases from J, the junction kept 14 bases outside the gene matches. The CDR3 here is CSASRSGTGGENQPQHF. CDR3 nucleotides: TGCAGTGCTAGTAGATCAGGTACAGGGGGGGAGAATCAGCCCCAGCATTTT.

This clone was detected many times. The chain couples TRBV11-2 to TRBJ1-1; 9 bases fit TRBD1. The CDR3 is 18 amino acids. Germline V gene data show CDR1 as SGHAT and CDR2 as FQNNGV. V trimming: 5 bases; J trimming: 4 bases; junction bases outside the gene matches: 17. CDR3 nucleotide sequence: TGTGCCAGCAGCGCGGGACAGGGTATGGGGCCTCAATCCACTGAAGCTTTCTTT. Its protein product is CASSAGQGMGPQSTEAFF.

The rearrangement links TRBV5-1 to TRBJ2-7; 8 bases map to TRBD1. The ends lost 4 bases at V and 4 bases at J; junction bases unmatched: 10. The CDR3 has 15 residues. Per the germline V gene, CDR1 is SGHRS and CDR2 is YFSETQ. CDR3 in amino acids: CASSSQDRVKYEQYF. In DNA, the CDR3 is TGCGCCAGCAGCAGCCAGGACAGGGTAAAGTACGAGCAGTACTTC.

The chain combines TRBV7-9 with TRBJ2-1; 8 positions match TRBD2. With 5 bases clipped from V and 3 bases from J, the junction kept 6 bases outside the gene matches. Germline assignment: CDR1 SEHNR and CDR2 FQNEAQ (reference sequence). The CDR3 has 15 amino acids. The CDR3 nucleotides read TGTGCCAGCAGCCCGGGGGGGGTTGGCTACAATGAGCAGTTCTTC. Amino acid sequence: CASSPGGVGYNEQFF.

This clone was observed a few times. The CDR3: CASSQPRTGFGNTIYF. The DNA for the CDR3 is TGTGCCAGCAGCCAGCCCCGGACAGGGTTCGGAAACACCATATATTTT. This chain joins TRBV11-3 and TRBJ1-3; 8 nucleotides match TRBD1. CDR3 size: 16 residues. CDR1 is SGHNT, CDR2 YENEEA, per germline. The V and J ends lost 5 bases and 4 bases, in that order; junction bases with no gene match: 10.

The V gene is TRBV19, the J gene TRBJ1-3, with TRBD1 identical over 7 bases. CDR1 and CDR2 (germline): LNHDA, SQIVND (reference sequence). This CDR3 has 16 residues. With 5 bases clipped from V and 2 bases from J, the junction kept 9 bases outside the gene matches. The CDR3 region has the DNA TGTGCCAGTAGTCATTTACAGGGGCTTGCTGGAAACACCATATATTTT. This sequence encodes CASSHLQGLAGNTIYF.

The chain has TRBV7-2 and TRBJ1-1, with 9 bases fitting TRBD1. The CDR3 has 14 amino acids. Germline V gene sequence: CDR1 SGHTA, CDR2 FQGNSA. The ends lost 1 base at V and 11 bases at J; junction bases unmatched: 8. The CDR3 DNA reads TGTGCCAGCAGCTTAGACAGGGGGCGCGGAGAGGCTTTCTTT. Residues: CASSLDRGRGEAFF.

The DNA of the CDR3 is TGCGCCAGCAGTGAGGGGCAGTACCCGATATTGGAGCAGTTCTTC. Translated: CASSEGQYPILEQFF. The chain links TRBV10-1 to TRBJ2-1; D gene ambiguous. With 2 bases removed from V and 10 bases from J, the gap between germline ends came to 18 bases. CDR3 length: 15 residues. Germline lookup yields CDR1 WNHNN and CDR2 SYGVQD (reference sequence).

The chain couples TRBV3-1 (or the pseudogene TRBV3-2) to TRBJ2-2, with D tentatively TRBD2 (6 bases). Trimming removed 4 bases at V and 1 base at J, with 13 bases between. The CDR3 runs 16 residues. In germline, CDR1 is LGHDT, CDR2 YNNKEL (reference sequence). The CDR3 sequence: CASSLSRGRNTGELFF. DNA of the CDR3: TGTGCCAGCAGCCTTTCCCGGGGGAGGAACACCGGGGAGCTGTTTTTT.

This chain uses TRBV11-3 with TRBJ1-1; 9 bases line up with TRBD1. Germline V lookup: CDR1 SGHNT, CDR2 YENEEA. J gave up 4 bases and V 4 bases, and 7 bases lay outside the gene matches. The length of the CDR3 is 15 residues. The CDR3 DNA follows: TGTGCCAGCAGCTACACCGGGACAGGGTCCACTGAAGCTTTCTTT. Translation: CASSYTGTGSTEAFF.

This rearrangement joins TRBV29-1 to TRBJ1-2; TRBD1 matches at 8 bases. This CDR3 is 12 amino acids long. V gave up 4 bases and J gave up 7 bases; unmatched junction bases: 5. Germline V gene data show CDR1 as SQVTM and CDR2 as ANQGSEA. The CDR3 here is CSVAQGARGYTF. DNA of the CDR3: TGCAGCGTTGCCCAGGGGGCTCGTGGCTACACCTTC. The entire variable domain, with the rest obtained from reference TRBV29-1 and TRBJ1-2, is as follows: SAVISQKPSRDICQRGTSLTIQCQVDSQVTMMFWYRQQPGQSLTLIATANQGSEATYESGFVIDKFPISRPNLTFSTLTVSNMSPEDSSIYLCSVAQGARGYTFGSGTRLTVV.

V and J are TRBV2 and TRBJ2-1; 12 bases agree with TRBD2. Losses at the gene ends were 7 bases for V and 4 bases for J; bases not matched to a gene: 2. Per germline, CDR1 SNHLY and CDR2 FYNNEI. CDR3 size: 14 residues. The CDR3 DNA follows: TGTGCCAGCACCGGGACTAGCGGGTACAATGAGCAGTTCTTC. It specifies CASTGTSGYNEQFF.

This clone was recorded once. V usage is TRBV18 and J usage is TRBJ2-3; 9 nucleotides agree with TRBD2. Germline V CDR1 and CDR2: KGHSH, LQKENI. With V trimmed by 3 bases and J by 4 bases, 8 bases remained unmatched. This CDR3 comprises 16 residues. The CDR3 is CASSPPSGTVSDTQYF. For the CDR3, the DNA is TGTGCCAGCTCACCGCCTAGCGGGACAGTGTCAGATACGCAGTATTTT. Using reference TRBV18 and TRBJ2-3 for the parts outside the CDR3, the full variable domain is NAGVMQNPRHLVRRRGQEARLRCSPMKGHSHVYWYRQLPEEGLKFMVYLQKENIIDESGMPKERFSAEFPKEGPSILRIQQVVRGDSAAYFCASSPPSGTVSDTQYFGPGTRLTVL.

The chain joins TRBV24-1 to TRBJ2-1; 8 bases are shared with TRBD1. The germline gives CDR1 KGHDR, CDR2 SFDVKD. V lost 7 bases to trimming and J lost 4 bases; unmatched junction nucleotides: 8. The CDR3 spans 15 residues. CDR3: CATSKQGDPYNEQFF. As DNA, the CDR3 is TGTGCCACCAGCAAACAGGGGGACCCTTACAATGAGCAGTTCTTC.

This clone was detected only once. The chain carries TRBV5-6 and TRBJ1-2; unclear D gene. CDR3 size: 13 residues. Trimming pared 0 bases from V and 4 bases from J, leaving 7 bases between. Germline CDR1 and CDR2: SGHDT and YYEEEE. The CDR3 region has the DNA TGTGCCAGCAGCTTGGCCGGAGGCTATGGCTACACCTTC. It specifies CASSLAGGYGYTF.

This clone was detected only once. The chain is built from TRBV2 and TRBJ1-5; 8 bases align to TRBD1. Looked up from germline, CDR1 is SNHLY and CDR2 is FYNNEI. This CDR3 is 16 amino acids long. The V segment lost 5 bases and the J segment 2 bases; nucleotides outside the gene matches: 8. CDR3 nucleotide sequence: TGTGCCAGCAGTTCCCAGGGGGCCTTGGGCAATCAGCCCCAGCATTTT. Its protein is CASSSQGALGNQPQHF.